Listed below are T cell receptor beta chains from one sample, sequenced in a study of T cell responses to AZD1222 COVID-19 vaccine. Repertoires were generated with immunoSEQ multiplex PCR, while TCRdb's copy carries only in-frame clones and drops some. The sample has approximately 160,000 clones; approximately 90% are singletons. This sample comprised peripheral blood, obtained on day 0 of AZD1222 vaccination. The origin of the receptors is an adult in good health. The CDR3 runs from the conserved cysteine through the conserved F or W. A D gene is named only where the DNA matches it firmly. Clone size is shown for a subset of rows, as once, few, many or a class of expanded clone.

>.|TRBV6-5|TRBD2|TRBJ2-1
CASKTGGGNEQFF
TGTGCCAGCAAAACGGGAGGGGGCAATGAGCAGTTCTTC
>.|TRBV12-1|.|TRBJ2-3
CASSSWTRSSTDTQYF
TGTGCCAGCAGCTCCTGGACACGTTCTAGCACAGATACGCAGTATTTT
>.|TRBV20-1|.|TRBJ2-5
CSASLSGIGIGQYF
TGCAGTGCTAGTCTTAGCGGAATCGGAATTGGCCAGTACTTC
>.|TRBV19|TRBD1|TRBJ2-3
CASIDRVGDTQYF
TGTGCCAGTATCGACAGGGTCGGGGATACGCAGTATTTT
>.|TRBV7-3|TRBD1|TRBJ2-7
CAIPGRTGDSYEQYF
TGTGCCATCCCAGGCCGGACAGGGGATTCCTACGAGCAGTACTTC
>.|TRBV20-1|.|TRBJ2-3
CSASVLSASTDTQYF
TGCAGTGCTAGTGTCTTAAGCGCCAGCACAGATACGCAGTATTTT
>.|TRBV11-2|.|TRBJ2-7
CASSLGDGYEQYF
TGTGCCAGCAGCTTAGGGGACGGCTACGAGCAGTACTTC
>.|TRBV30|.|TRBJ2-1
CAWTTNNEQFF
TGTGCCTGGACTACTAACAATGAGCAGTTCTTC
>.|TRBV6-5|.|TRBJ2-7
CASIRYNEQYF
TGTGCCAGCATAAGGTACAACGAGCAGTACTTC
>.|TRBV30|.|TRBJ1-6
CARSTGLNSPLHF
TGTGCACGATCCACAGGGTTAAATTCACCCCTCCACTTT
>.|TRBV4-3|TRBD2|TRBJ2-3
CASSQDPGLAVTDTQYF
TGCGCCAGCAGCCAAGATCCGGGACTAGCGGTCACAGATACGCAGTATTTT
>few|TRBV6-5|.|TRBJ1-3
CASTRIDTIYF
TGTGCCAGCACCAGGATAGACACCATATATTTT
>.|TRBV25-1|TRBD1|TRBJ2-7
CASSDDQGAHEQYF
TGTGCCAGCAGTGACGACCAGGGGGCTCACGAGCAGTACTTC
>.|TRBV4-3|.|TRBJ1-3
CASSQDWGTGNTIYF
TGCGCCAGCAGCCAAGATTGGGGTACTGGAAACACCATATATTTT
>.|TRBV11-2|.|TRBJ1-6
CASSPIGASPLHF
TGTGCCAGCAGCCCCATAGGAGCGTCACCCCTCCACTTT
>.|TRBV7-9|.|TRBJ1-2
CASSQEGGGYGYTF
TGTGCCAGCAGCCAGGAGGGGGGCGGCTATGGCTACACCTTC
>.|TRBV28|TRBD1|TRBJ1-4
CASSHRGRSGQKLFF
TGTGCCAGCAGTCACAGGGGGCGAAGCGGACAAAAACTGTTTTTT
>.|TRBV7-6|.|TRBJ2-5
CASSLLGPEGETQYF
TGTGCCAGCAGCTTACTCGGACCGGAGGGAGAGACCCAGTACTTC
>.|TRBV7-3|TRBD2|TRBJ2-2
CASSLSGGNTGELFF
TGTGCCAGCAGCTTAAGCGGGGGGAACACCGGGGAGCTGTTTTTT
>.|TRBV29-1|.|TRBJ1-1
CSGGQSNTEAFF
TGCAGCGGTGGACAGTCGAACACTGAAGCTTTCTTT
>few|TRBV4-2|.|TRBJ1-4
CASSQEWQEDEKLFF
TGTGCCAGCAGCCAAGAGTGGCAGGAAGATGAAAAACTGTTTTTT
>.|TRBV30|.|TRBJ1-1
CAWSAHRSRVLGAFF
TGTGCCTGGAGTGCCCATCGGTCGAGGGTTCTGGGCGCTTTCTTT
>few|TRBV5-1|.|TRBJ2-1
CASSLTYGAYNEQFF
TGCGCCAGCAGCTTGACCTATGGAGCCTACAATGAGCAGTTCTTC
>.|TRBV11-3|.|TRBJ2-7
CASSALFGQRAYEQYF
TGTGCCAGCAGCGCTTTATTTGGACAGCGAGCCTACGAGCAGTACTTC
>.|TRBV5-8|.|TRBJ1-1
CASSSRSPGIEVTEAFF
TGTGCCAGCAGCTCCCGTTCCCCAGGGATCGAGGTAACTGAAGCTTTCTTT
>few|TRBV6-2/TRBV6-3|.|TRBJ1-5
CASSSSGDDHSNQPQHF
TGTGCCAGCAGTTCCTCCGGGGACGACCATAGCAATCAGCCCCAGCATTTT
>.|TRBV18|TRBD1|TRBJ1-1
CASSSGQGNTEAFF
TGTGCCAGCTCATCAGGACAGGGGAACACTGAAGCTTTCTTT
>.|TRBV4-3|TRBD1|TRBJ1-2
CASSQEGAGGYGYTF
TGCGCCAGCAGCCAAGAGGGGGCAGGGGGTTATGGCTACACCTTC
>.|TRBV7-2|.|TRBJ2-3
CASSLVGGADTQYF
TGTGCCAGCAGCTTAGTAGGCGGCGCAGATACGCAGTATTTT
>.|TRBV6-1|TRBD2|TRBJ2-7
CASSVEKGLAGGNEQYF
TGTGCCAGCAGTGTCGAGAAAGGACTAGCGGGAGGTAACGAGCAGTACTTC
>.|TRBV11-3|.|TRBJ2-5
CASSAQGFGQETQYF
TGTGCCAGCAGCGCACAGGGATTTGGGCAAGAGACCCAGTACTTC
>.|TRBV5-5|TRBD1|TRBJ1-2
CASSTRQGYYGYTF
TGTGCCAGCAGCACCCGACAGGGCTACTATGGCTACACCTTC
>once|TRBV11-2|.|TRBJ2-3
CASSLGSITVGGTDTQYF
TGTGCCAGCAGCTTAGGATCCATAACCGTGGGAGGCACAGATACGCAGTATTTT
>.|TRBV12-3/TRBV12-4|.|TRBJ2-3
CASSSYSKAQYF
TGTGCCAGCAGTTCCTACAGTAAGGCGCAGTATTTT